The sequence of this TCR beta chain was determined in a study of CD8+ T cells in alopecia areata. Note on this clone: Antigen: not known.

As the sequencing template, cDNA was produced by extracting RNA and reverse transcribing it. The assay was immunoSEQ multiplex PCR, and TCRdb's table has in-frame clones only and misses some. The profile covers some 200,000 clones, with roughly three fifths appearing a single time and around 5% taken by the ten largest. Study-level points and caveats: Clonality exceeded that of normal scalp in lesional scalp, most notably in alopecia totalis/universalis. Relative to mice, TCR sharing across patients was less clear, a difference possibly HLA-related.

CDR1 is MGHRA and CDR2 is YSYEKL in the germline V gene. Trimming removed 0 bases from V and 4 bases from J, with 12 bases in between. The CDR3 loop spans 15 amino acids. The chain couples TRBV4-1 to TRBJ1-2; perhaps TRBD1 as D (6 bases). Sequencing was done on a sample of CD8+ T cells sorted from blood. This clonotype was obtained from a human donor in good health. The CDR3 DNA is TGCGCCAGCAGCCAAGAGAGGGGGGGTAGCTATGGCTACACCTTC. It codes for CASSQERGGSYGYTF.